This T cell receptor (beta chain) was identified during a study of cytomegalovirus exposure and HLA in healthy donors. PCR used 60 Vbeta primers and 13 Jbeta primers. Sequenced by immunoSEQ multiplex PCR; TCRdb stores in-frame clones only, minus some. The sample includes around 150,000 clones, approximately 83% of them seen just once. CDR1 is GTSNPN and CDR2 is SVGIG in the germline V gene (reference sequence). The CDR3 runs 12 residues. With 1 base clipped from V and 7 bases from J, the junction kept 0 bases outside the gene matches. Sequencing used PBMCs. This TCR was recovered from a man aged 35-49 years in good health and CMV-seropositive. This chain uses TRBV30 with TRBJ1-2; 10 bases fit TRBD1. The DNA for the CDR3 is TGTGCCTGGAGTGGGACAGGGGGTGGCTACACCTTC. Its translation: CAWSGTGGGYTF.